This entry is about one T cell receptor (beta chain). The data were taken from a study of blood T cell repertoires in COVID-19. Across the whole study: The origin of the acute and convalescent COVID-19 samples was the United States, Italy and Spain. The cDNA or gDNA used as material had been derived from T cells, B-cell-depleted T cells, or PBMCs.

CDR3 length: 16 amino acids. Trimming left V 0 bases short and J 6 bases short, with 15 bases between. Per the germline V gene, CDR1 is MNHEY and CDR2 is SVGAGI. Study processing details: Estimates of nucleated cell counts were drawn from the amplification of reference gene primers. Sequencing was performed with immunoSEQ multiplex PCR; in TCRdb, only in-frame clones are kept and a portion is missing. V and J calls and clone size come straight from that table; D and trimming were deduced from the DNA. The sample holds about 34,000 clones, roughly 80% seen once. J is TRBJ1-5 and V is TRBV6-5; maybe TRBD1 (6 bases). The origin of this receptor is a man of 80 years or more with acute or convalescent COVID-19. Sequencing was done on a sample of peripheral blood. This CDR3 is CASSYSSRGGGQPQHF. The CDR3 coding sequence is TGTGCCAGCAGTTACTCGAGCAGGGGAGGGGGTCAGCCCCAGCATTTT.